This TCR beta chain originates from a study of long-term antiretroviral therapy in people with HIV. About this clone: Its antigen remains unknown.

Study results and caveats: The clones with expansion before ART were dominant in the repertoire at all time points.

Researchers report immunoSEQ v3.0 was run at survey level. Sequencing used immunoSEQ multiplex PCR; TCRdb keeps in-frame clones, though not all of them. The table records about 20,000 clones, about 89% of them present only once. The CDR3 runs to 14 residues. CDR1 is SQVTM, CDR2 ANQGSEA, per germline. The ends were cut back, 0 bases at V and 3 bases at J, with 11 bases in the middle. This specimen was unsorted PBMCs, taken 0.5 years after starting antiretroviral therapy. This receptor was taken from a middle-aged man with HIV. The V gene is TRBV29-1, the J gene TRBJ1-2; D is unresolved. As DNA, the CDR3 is TGCAGCGTTGAAGATTGGCACAGCGACTATGGCTACACCTTC. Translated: CSVEDWHSDYGYTF.